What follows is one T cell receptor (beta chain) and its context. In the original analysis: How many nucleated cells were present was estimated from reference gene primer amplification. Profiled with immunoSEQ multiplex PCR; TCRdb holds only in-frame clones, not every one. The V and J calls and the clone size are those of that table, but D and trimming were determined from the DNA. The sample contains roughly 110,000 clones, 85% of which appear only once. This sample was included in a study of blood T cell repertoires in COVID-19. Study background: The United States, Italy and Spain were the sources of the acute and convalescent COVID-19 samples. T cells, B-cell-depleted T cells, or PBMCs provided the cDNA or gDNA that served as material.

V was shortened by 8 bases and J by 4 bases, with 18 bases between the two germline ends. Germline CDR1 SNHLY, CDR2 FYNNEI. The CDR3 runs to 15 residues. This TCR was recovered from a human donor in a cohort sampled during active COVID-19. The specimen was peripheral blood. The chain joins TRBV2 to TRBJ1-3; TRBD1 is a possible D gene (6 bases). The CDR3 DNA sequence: TGTGCCAGCGGGTATAGACAGGCCTTGGGAAACACCATATATTTT. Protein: CASGYRQALGNTIYF.